This T cell receptor beta chain was sequenced in a study of identifying expanded T cells in peripheral blood. Study conclusions and caveats: Approximately 2-week clone count variance significantly increased as total template count grew.

Generated by immunoSEQ multiplex PCR, the TCRdb table keeps only in-frame clones and is missing some. The repertoire holds around 120,000 clones, with approximately 86% as singletons. A remark on this clone: The antigen is not known.

No infections or other immune events were documented during collection. Losses at the gene ends were 3 bases for V and 6 bases for J; bases not matched to a gene: 7. CDR1 is MNHEY and CDR2 is SMNVEV in the germline V gene (reference sequence). This CDR3 is 14 amino acids long. This rearrangement joins TRBV27 to TRBJ2-7; TRBD1 agrees at 8 bases. The receptor was derived from a person aged 18-70 years in good health. The sequenced sample consisted of blood. The CDR3 coding sequence is TGTGCCAGCAGTTTGTTAGGACAGGGCGGCGAGCAGTACTTC. This encodes CASSLLGQGGEQYF.